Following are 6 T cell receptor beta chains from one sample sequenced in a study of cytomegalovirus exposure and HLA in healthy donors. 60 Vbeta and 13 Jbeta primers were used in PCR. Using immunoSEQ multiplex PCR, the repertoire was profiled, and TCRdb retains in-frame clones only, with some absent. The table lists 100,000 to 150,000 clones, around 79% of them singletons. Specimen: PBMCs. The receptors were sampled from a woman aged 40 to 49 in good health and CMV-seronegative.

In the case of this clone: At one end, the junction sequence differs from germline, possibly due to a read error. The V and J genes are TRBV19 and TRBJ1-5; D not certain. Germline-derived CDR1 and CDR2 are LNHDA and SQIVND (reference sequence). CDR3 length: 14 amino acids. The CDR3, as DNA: TGTGCCGGTAGTATAACGGGTTTCAATCAGCCCCAGCATTTT. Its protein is CAGSITGFNQPQHF.

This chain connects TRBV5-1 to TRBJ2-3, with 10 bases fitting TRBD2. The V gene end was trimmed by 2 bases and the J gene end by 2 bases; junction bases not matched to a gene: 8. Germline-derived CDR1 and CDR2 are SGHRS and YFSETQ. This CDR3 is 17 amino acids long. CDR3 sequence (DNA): TGCGCCAGCAGCTTAAGGGTAGCGGGGGGAACCACAGATACGCAGTATTTT. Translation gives CASSLRVAGGTTDTQYF.

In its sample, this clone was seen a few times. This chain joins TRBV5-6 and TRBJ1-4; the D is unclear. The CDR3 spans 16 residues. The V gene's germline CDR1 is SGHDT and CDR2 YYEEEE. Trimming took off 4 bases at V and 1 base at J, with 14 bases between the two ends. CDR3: CASSTSGMITNEKLFF. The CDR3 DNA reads TGTGCCAGCAGCACCTCGGGGATGATAACTAATGAAAAACTGTTTTTT.

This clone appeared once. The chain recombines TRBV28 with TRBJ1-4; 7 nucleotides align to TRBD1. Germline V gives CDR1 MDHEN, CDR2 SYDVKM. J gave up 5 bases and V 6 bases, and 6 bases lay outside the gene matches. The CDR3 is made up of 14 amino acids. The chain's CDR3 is CASSSGGLNEKLFF. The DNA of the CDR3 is TGTGCCAGCAGCTCAGGGGGGTTGAATGAAAAACTGTTTTTT.

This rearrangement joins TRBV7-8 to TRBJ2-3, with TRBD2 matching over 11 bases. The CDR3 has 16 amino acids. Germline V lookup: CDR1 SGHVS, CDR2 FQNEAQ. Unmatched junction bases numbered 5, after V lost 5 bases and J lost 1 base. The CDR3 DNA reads TGTGCCAGCAGCCAGGGACTAGCGGCCCGCACAGATACGCAGTATTTT. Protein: CASSQGLAARTDTQYF.

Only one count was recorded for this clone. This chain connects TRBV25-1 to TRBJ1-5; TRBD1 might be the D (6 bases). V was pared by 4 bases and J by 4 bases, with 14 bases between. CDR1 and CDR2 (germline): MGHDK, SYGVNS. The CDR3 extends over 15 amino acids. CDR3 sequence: CASSGNRVGNQPQHF. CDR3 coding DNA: TGTGCCAGCAGTGGTAACAGGGTTGGTAATCAGCCCCAGCATTTT.